Presented here are 18 T cell receptor beta chains from one specimen sequenced in a study of T cell responses to AZD1222 COVID-19 vaccine. Profiling relied on immunoSEQ multiplex PCR, and the TCRdb table lists in-frame clones only, not all of them. The sample has more than 90,000 clones; about 88% are singletons. Sequenced here: peripheral blood, sampled 28 days after the second AZD1222 dose. Receptor source: an adult who received the AZD1222 COVID-19 vaccine.

The V and J genes are TRBV19 and TRBJ2-2; TRBD1 is a possible D gene (6 bases). Germline-derived CDR1 and CDR2 are LNHDA and SQIVND (reference sequence). V lost 2 bases and J 4 bases, leaving 17 bases between the germline ends. The CDR3 sequence is 17 residues long. CDR3 in amino acids: CASSINRGTRVTGELFF. DNA of the CDR3: TGTGCCAGTAGTATAAATAGGGGGACCAGGGTCACCGGGGAGCTGTTTTTT.

This rearrangement joins TRBV5-1 to TRBJ2-5; the D gene is possibly TRBD1 (5 bases). The CDR3 spans 14 residues. V shed 0 bases and J shed 5 bases, with 11 bases lying between them. Germline CDR1 and CDR2: SGHRS and YFSETQ. The CDR3 DNA reads as TGCGCCAGCAGCTTGGGACAGCCGTGGGAGACCCAGTACTTC. The encoded protein is CASSLGQPWETQYF.

The chain has TRBV4-3 and TRBJ1-1; D is unresolved. The CDR3 length is 14 residues. Germline V gene sequence: CDR1 LGHNA, CDR2 YSLEER. Trimming took off 1 base at V and 7 bases at J, with 13 bases between the two ends. The CDR3 loop is CASSQAFRSGEAFF. The CDR3 DNA reads TGCGCCAGCAGCCAAGCTTTTAGATCCGGTGAAGCTTTCTTT.

V gene TRBV7-9 combines with J gene TRBJ1-1; D unclear. V lost 5 bases and J 1 base, leaving 11 bases between the germline ends. The CDR3 totals 14 residues. Germline CDR1 and CDR2: SEHNR and FQNEAQ (reference sequence). The CDR3 is CASSPSGRNTEAFF. CDR3 DNA sequence: TGTGCCAGCAGCCCTAGTGGTCGGAACACTGAAGCTTTCTTT.

The gene calls are TRBV19 and TRBJ2-2; D gene unclear. Deletions cut 6 bases from V and 0 bases from J, with 2 bases between. This CDR3 has 12 amino acids. The germline V gene encodes CDR1 LNHDA and CDR2 SQIVND (reference sequence). CDR3 DNA: TGTGCCAGTAGGTCGAACACCGGGGAGCTGTTTTTT. Its translation: CASRSNTGELFF.

The chain employs TRBV11-2 and TRBJ2-7, with D perhaps TRBD2 (6 bases). Germline assignment: CDR1 SGHAT and CDR2 FQNNGV. Trimming stripped 5 bases from V and 2 bases from J, with 10 bases between. The CDR3 spans 13 residues. Here the CDR3 DNA reads TGTGCCAGCAGCCTGCGGGGACCCTACGAGCAGTACTTC. Encoded protein: CASSLRGPYEQYF.

This chain links TRBV2 with TRBJ1-2; possible D gene TRBD1, 6 bases. Trimming left V 8 bases short and J 5 bases short, with 12 bases between. The germline CDR1 and CDR2 sequences are SNHLY and FYNNEI. This CDR3 spans 12 amino acids. CDR3 nucleotides: TGTGCCAGCGGTACAGGGAAGTATGGCTACACCTTC. Amino acids: CASGTGKYGYTF.

This chain uses TRBV29-1 with TRBJ2-7; possible D gene TRBD2, 6 bases. CDR1 and CDR2 (germline): SQVTM, ANQGSEA. Trimming removed 7 bases from V and 3 bases from J, with 13 bases in between. The CDR3 contains 12 residues. The CDR3 region has the DNA TGCAGCGCCGGGGGTAGTGACTACGAGCAGTACTTC. Translating gives CSAGGSDYEQYF.

This chain links TRBV28 with TRBJ2-7; D might be TRBD1 (6 bases). The CDR3 is 13 residues long. CDR1 MDHEN and CDR2 SYDVKM come from the germline V gene. V lost 9 bases and J 3 bases, leaving 15 bases between the germline ends. The CDR3 region has the DNA TGTGCCAGTACAGGGTCTCCTGGCTACGAGCAGTACTTC. It translates to CASTGSPGYEQYF.

This clone came up a few times. This sequence joins TRBV3-1 (or the pseudogene TRBV3-2) and TRBJ1-4; 10 nucleotides match TRBD1. The V gene's germline CDR1 is LGHDT and CDR2 YNNKEL (reference sequence). Germline trimming cut 8 bases from V and 8 bases from J; bases unmatched to any gene: 14. The CDR3 extends over 16 amino acids. The CDR3 region has the DNA TGTGCCAGCGGGACCCACTTACCGGGACAGGGGGAAAAACTGTTTTTT. This sequence encodes CASGTHLPGQGEKLFF.

The V call is TRBV5-1, the J call TRBJ1-4, with 10 bases identical to TRBD1. Germline CDR1 SGHRS, CDR2 YFSETQ. J was trimmed by 7 bases and V by 4 bases; bases with no gene match: 10. The CDR3 extends over 16 amino acids. In DNA, the CDR3 is TGCGCCAGCAGCCCGGGGGGGACAGGGGTTCGTGAAAAACTGTTTTTT. Encoded protein: CASSPGGTGVREKLFF.

This clone has a handful of counts. V usage is TRBV12-3 or TRBV12-4 and J usage is TRBJ1-2; no definite D call. This CDR3 is 12 amino acids long. Deletions cut 3 bases from V and 1 base from J, with 3 bases between. The chain's CDR3 is CASSFGNYGYTF. CDR3 sequence (DNA): TGTGCCAGCAGTTTCGGTAACTATGGCTACACCTTC.

The V gene is TRBV2, the J gene TRBJ2-1; 7 nucleotides match TRBD1. The V segment lost 2 bases and the J segment 7 bases; nucleotides outside the gene matches: 14. Germline CDR1 is SNHLY and CDR2 is FYNNEI. This CDR3 comprises 17 residues. CDR3 nucleotides: TGTGCCAGCAGTGAACGCCGAACATGGGCAGGGGGTAATGAGCAGTTCTTC. Protein: CASSERRTWAGGNEQFF.

The chain uses TRBV19 and TRBJ1-5; TRBD1 might be the D (6 bases). V dropped 2 bases and J dropped 3 bases, with 11 bases sitting between them. The CDR3 totals 15 residues. Germline V gene lookup returns CDR1 LNHDA and CDR2 SQIVND (reference sequence). The DNA of the CDR3 is TGTGCCAGTAGTATAACAGGGACCCACAATCAGCCCCAGCATTTT. Translated, it gives CASSITGTHNQPQHF.

The chain employs TRBV11-1 and TRBJ1-1; D gene ambiguous. The CDR3 is 12 amino acids. V shed 3 bases and J shed 1 base, with 3 bases lying between them. Germline CDR1 reads SGHAT; CDR2 reads FQDESV (reference sequence). This CDR3 reads CASSFTNTEAFF. The CDR3, as DNA: TGTGCCAGCAGCTTCACGAACACTGAAGCTTTCTTT.

The chain carries TRBV5-1 and TRBJ1-4; 8 bases are shared with TRBD1. Germline lookup yields CDR1 SGHRS and CDR2 YFSETQ. The CDR3 runs 16 residues. Trimming at V came to 0 bases and at J to 5 bases, leaving 6 bases not matched to a gene. The chain's CDR3 is CASSLAFRDRNEKLFF. The DNA for the CDR3 is TGCGCCAGCAGCTTGGCCTTTCGGGACAGGAATGAAAAACTGTTTTTT. The full variable domain, with the rest looked up from reference TRBV5-1 and TRBJ1-4, is KAGVTQTPRYLIKTRGQQVTLSCSPISGHRSVSWYQQTPGQGLQFLFEYFSETQRNKGNFPGRFSGRQFSNSRSEMNVSTLELGDSALYLCASSLAFRDRNEKLFFGSGTQLSVL.

CDR3 nucleotides: TGTGCCAGCAGCAGGAGACTAGCGGGGGGGCGCACAGATACGCAGTATTTT. It encodes CASSRRLAGGRTDTQYF. This chain connects TRBV5-4 to TRBJ2-3, with TRBD2 matching 14 bases. Germline V gene lookup returns CDR1 SGHNT and CDR2 YYREEE (reference sequence). V lost 4 bases, J lost 1 base, and 5 bases stayed unmatched. This CDR3 spans 17 amino acids.

V is TRBV7-9 and J is TRBJ2-7; the match to TRBD1 covers 8 bases. The CDR3 has 16 residues. Germline-derived CDR1 and CDR2 are SEHNR and FQNEAQ (reference sequence). V trimming: 3 bases; J trimming: 1 base; junction bases outside the gene matches: 8. CDR3 region: CASSFGTGITSYEQYF. For the CDR3, the DNA is TGTGCCAGCAGCTTTGGGACAGGTATAACTTCCTACGAGCAGTACTTC.